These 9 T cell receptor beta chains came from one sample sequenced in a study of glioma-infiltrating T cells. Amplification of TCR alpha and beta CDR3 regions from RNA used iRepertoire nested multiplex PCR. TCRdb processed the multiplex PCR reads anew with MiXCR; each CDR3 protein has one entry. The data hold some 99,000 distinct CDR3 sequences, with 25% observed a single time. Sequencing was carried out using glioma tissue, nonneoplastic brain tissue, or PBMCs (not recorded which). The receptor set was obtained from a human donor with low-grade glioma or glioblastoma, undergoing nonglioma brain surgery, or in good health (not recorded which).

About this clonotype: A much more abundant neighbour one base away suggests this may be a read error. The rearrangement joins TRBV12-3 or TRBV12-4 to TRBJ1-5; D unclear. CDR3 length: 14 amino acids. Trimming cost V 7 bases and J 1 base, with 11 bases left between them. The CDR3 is CASTSTFSNQPQHF. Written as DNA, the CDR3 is TGTGCCAGCACCAGTACGTTCAGCAATCAGCCCCAGCATTTT.

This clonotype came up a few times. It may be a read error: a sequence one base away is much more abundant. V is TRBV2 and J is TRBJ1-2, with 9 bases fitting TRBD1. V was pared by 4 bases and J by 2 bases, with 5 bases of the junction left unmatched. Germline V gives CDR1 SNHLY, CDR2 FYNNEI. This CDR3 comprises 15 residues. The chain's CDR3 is CASSVRTGANYGYTF. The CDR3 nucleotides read TGTGCCAGCAGTGTCCGGACAGGGGCGAACTATGGCTACACCTTC.

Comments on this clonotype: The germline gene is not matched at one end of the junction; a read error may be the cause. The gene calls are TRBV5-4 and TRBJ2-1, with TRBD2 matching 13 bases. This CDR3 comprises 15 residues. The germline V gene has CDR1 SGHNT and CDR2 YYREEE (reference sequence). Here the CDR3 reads CDSSLGLAGNNEQFF. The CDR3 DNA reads TGTGACAGCAGCTTGGGACTAGCGGGAAACAATGAGCAGTTCTTC.

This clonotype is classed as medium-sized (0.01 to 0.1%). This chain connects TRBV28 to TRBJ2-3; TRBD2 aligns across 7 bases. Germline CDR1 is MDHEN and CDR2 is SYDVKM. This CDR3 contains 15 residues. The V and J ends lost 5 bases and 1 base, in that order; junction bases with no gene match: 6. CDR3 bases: TGTGCCAGCAGTCCGCGGGAGTCGGGCACAGATACGCAGTATTTT. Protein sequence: CASSPRESGTDTQYF.

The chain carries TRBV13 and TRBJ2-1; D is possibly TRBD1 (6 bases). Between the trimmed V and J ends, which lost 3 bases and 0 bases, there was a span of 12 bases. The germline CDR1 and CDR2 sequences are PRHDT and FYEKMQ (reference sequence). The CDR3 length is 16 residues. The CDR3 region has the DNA TGTGCCAGCAGCTTGACAGGACATAGCTCCTACAATGAGCAGTTCTTC. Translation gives CASSLTGHSSYNEQFF.

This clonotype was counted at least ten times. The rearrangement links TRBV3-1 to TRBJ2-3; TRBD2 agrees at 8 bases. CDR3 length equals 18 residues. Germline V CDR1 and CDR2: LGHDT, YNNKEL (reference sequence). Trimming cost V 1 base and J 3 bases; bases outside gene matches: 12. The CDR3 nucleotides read TGTGCCAGCAGCCAAGTCGCCCGGGGAGCGGGAGAGACAGATACGCAGTATTTT. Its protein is CASSQVARGAGETDTQYF.

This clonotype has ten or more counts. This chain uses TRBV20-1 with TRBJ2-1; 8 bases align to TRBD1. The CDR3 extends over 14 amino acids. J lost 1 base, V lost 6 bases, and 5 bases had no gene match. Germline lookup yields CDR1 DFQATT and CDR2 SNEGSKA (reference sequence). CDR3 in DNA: TGCAGTGCCGTTACAGGGGGTTCCTACAATGAGCAGTTCTTC. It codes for CSAVTGGSYNEQFF.

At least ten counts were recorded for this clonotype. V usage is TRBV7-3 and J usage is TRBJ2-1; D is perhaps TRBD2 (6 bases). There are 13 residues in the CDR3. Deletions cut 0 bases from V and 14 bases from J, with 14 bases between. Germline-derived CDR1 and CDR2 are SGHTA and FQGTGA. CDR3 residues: CASSLTLGGPKFF. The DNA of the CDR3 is TGTGCCAGCAGCTTAACGCTGGGGGGTCCTAAGTTCTTC.

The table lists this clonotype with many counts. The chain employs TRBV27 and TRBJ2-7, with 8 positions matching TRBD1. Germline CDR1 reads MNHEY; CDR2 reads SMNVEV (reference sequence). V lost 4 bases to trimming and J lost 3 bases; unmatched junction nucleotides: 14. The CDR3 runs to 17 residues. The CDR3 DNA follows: TGTGCCAGCAGTTCGGACCCAGGGGGCATAATCCTCTACGAGCAGTACTTC. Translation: CASSSDPGGIILYEQYF.